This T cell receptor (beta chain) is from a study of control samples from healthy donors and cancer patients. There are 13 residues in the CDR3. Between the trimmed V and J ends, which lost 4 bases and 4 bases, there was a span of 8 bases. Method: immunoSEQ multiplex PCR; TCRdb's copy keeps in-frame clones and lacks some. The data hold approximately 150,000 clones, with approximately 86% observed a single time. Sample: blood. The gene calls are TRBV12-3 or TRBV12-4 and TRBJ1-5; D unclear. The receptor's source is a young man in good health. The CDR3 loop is CASSSRGNQPQHF. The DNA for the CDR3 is TGTGCCAGCAGTTCTCGAGGAAATCAGCCCCAGCATTTT.